What follows are 30 T cell receptor beta chains derived from one specimen sequenced in a study of T cells in Graves' hyperthyroidism and ophthalmopathy. Using RNA transcripts as the source, TCR beta CDR3 regions were amplified. Researchers ran a first-round RT-PCR on the TCR CDR3 using the HTBI primer set. MiXCR was run by TCRdb on the multiplex PCR reads, yielding one entry per CDR3 protein. The table shows roughly 700,000 distinct CDR3 sequences, with 30% to 40% occurring only once. The sequenced sample was blood. The source of these receptors is a woman aged 40 to 55 with Graves' hyperthyroidism.

This clonotype was counted a few times. The chain employs TRBV2 and TRBJ1-1; D is unclear. This CDR3 spans 14 amino acids. Germline V gene sequence: CDR1 SNHLY, CDR2 FYNNEI. V was shortened by 3 bases and J by 4 bases, with 12 bases between the two germline ends. The chain's CDR3 is CASSEGSWGTEAFF. The CDR3 region has the DNA TGTGCCAGCAGTGAGGGCAGTTGGGGCACTGAAGCTTTCTTT.

Of note for this clonotype: At one of its ends the junction is not consistent with the germline gene, which may arise from a read error. V is TRBV5-5 and J is TRBJ1-1, with D possibly TRBD1 on 5 matching bases. The germline CDR1 and CDR2 sequences are SGHKS and YYEKEE (reference sequence). This CDR3 has 13 amino acids. The CDR3 here is CVSSLWGGGEAFF. The DNA of the CDR3 is TGTGTCAGCAGCTTGTGGGGCGGGGGTGAAGCTTTCTTT.

V gene TRBV4-1 combines with J gene TRBJ1-2; no definite D call. The germline gives CDR1 MGHRA, CDR2 YSYEKL. V lost 1 base and J 12 bases, leaving 15 bases between the germline ends. The CDR3 has 13 residues. In DNA, the CDR3 is TGCGCCAGCAGCCAAGGGTCTGGGGAGGTGCACACCTTC. Translation gives CASSQGSGEVHTF.

This clonotype was counted once. This sequence may be a read error, since a much larger clone differs from it by one base. The chain has TRBV7-2 and TRBJ1-1; a weak D match, TRBD1 (5 bases). This CDR3 comprises 15 residues. The V end lost 7 bases, the J end lost 1 base, and 16 bases lay between the germline ends. Germline V gene sequence: CDR1 SGHTA, CDR2 FQGNSA. In nucleotides, the CDR3 is TGTGCCAGCACCCCCGGGGTTGGGGGGAACACTGAAGCTTTCTTT. It specifies CASTPGVGGNTEAFF.

This clonotype was seen only once. The J gene is TRBJ1-2, the V gene TRBV7-2; D unresolved. The ends were cut back, 3 bases at V and 0 bases at J, with 11 bases in the middle. Germline V gene data show CDR1 as SGHTA and CDR2 as FQGNSA. This CDR3 has 15 amino acids. CDR3 loop: CASSFATAPNYGYTF. CDR3 coding DNA: TGTGCCAGCAGCTTTGCCACAGCGCCTAACTATGGCTACACCTTC.

This clonotype has only one observation. The chain couples TRBV29-1 to TRBJ2-3, with 9 bases aligning to TRBD2. Per the germline V gene, CDR1 is SQVTM and CDR2 is ANQGSEA. The length of the CDR3 is 17 residues. Unmatched junction bases numbered 13, after V lost 6 bases and J lost 0 bases. The CDR3 loop is CSVPLAGGSRSTDTQYF. The CDR3 DNA is TGCAGCGTCCCCCTGGCGGGAGGGTCCCGTAGCACAGATACGCAGTATTTT.

Ten or more counts support this clonotype. This chain links TRBV5-6 with TRBJ2-6, with 9 positions matching TRBD1. Germline CDR1 and CDR2: SGHDT and YYEEEE. V lost 4 bases, J lost 8 bases, and 10 bases stayed unmatched. The length of the CDR3 is 16 residues. CDR3 DNA: TGTGCCAGCAGCGCGGGTGGGACAGGGAATCCCAACGTCCTGACTTTC. Protein sequence: CASSAGGTGNPNVLTF.

The sample holds a few counts of this clonotype. V usage is TRBV27 and J usage is TRBJ1-2; weak D call: TRBD1 (5 bases). Germline V CDR1 and CDR2: MNHEY, SMNVEV (reference sequence). This CDR3 is 13 amino acids long. The V end lost 3 bases, the J end lost 7 bases, and 12 bases lay between the germline ends. The CDR3 DNA follows: TGTGCCAGCAGTTTCATGGGGGGAAGTGGCTACACCTTC. Translation gives CASSFMGGSGYTF.

This clonotype came up many times. The chain is built from TRBV12-3 or TRBV12-4 and TRBJ1-2; TRBD1 might be the D (6 bases). V lost 5 bases and J lost 8, with 15 bases in between. The CDR3 has 13 amino acids. The CDR3 coding sequence is TGTGCCAGCAGTCTCGCGGGGGCCTTAGGCTACACCTTC. Its translation is CASSLAGALGYTF.

At least ten counts were recorded for this clonotype. The chain couples TRBV7-9 to TRBJ1-2; no clear D. Germline V gene sequence: CDR1 SEHNR, CDR2 FQNEAQ (reference sequence). V was cut by 5 bases and J by 3 bases, with 13 bases left in between. The CDR3 totals 14 residues. CDR3 loop: CASSPDPWDYGYTF. Here the CDR3 DNA reads TGTGCCAGCAGCCCCGACCCGTGGGACTATGGCTACACCTTC.

The chain joins TRBV10-3 to TRBJ1-1; unclear D gene. The CDR3 has 13 amino acids. V lost 8 bases and J lost 3, with 13 bases in between. Germline values: CDR1 ENHRY, CDR2 SYGVKD. CDR3 bases: TGTGCCATCGGTGCTGAACCCGACACTGAAGCTTTCTTT. It yields the protein CAIGAEPDTEAFF.

In this sample, this clonotype turned up many times. The genes are TRBV7-2 and TRBJ2-5, with 7 bases that match TRBD2. This CDR3 spans 14 amino acids. Germline lookup yields CDR1 SGHTA and CDR2 FQGNSA. The V segment lost 0 bases and the J segment 4 bases; nucleotides outside the gene matches: 2. CDR3 sequence: CASSLAGGRETQYF. The CDR3 nucleotides read TGTGCCAGCAGCTTAGCGGGAGGGCGAGAGACCCAGTACTTC.

This clonotype was seen ten or more times. The chain is built from TRBV9 and TRBJ1-5; 9 bases are shared with TRBD1. Germline assignment: CDR1 SGDLS and CDR2 YYNGEE. This CDR3 is 15 amino acids long. V lost 2 bases to trimming and J lost 2 bases; unmatched junction nucleotides: 2. CDR3 coding DNA: TGTGCCAGCAGCGTGGGACAGGGCCGCAATCAGCCCCAGCATTTT. This encodes CASSVGQGRNQPQHF.

The chain combines TRBV10-3 with TRBJ1-5; D ambiguous. CDR3 size: 12 residues. Germline V gene data show CDR1 as ENHRY and CDR2 as SYGVKD. V was cut by 5 bases and J by 6 bases, with 8 bases left in between. CDR3 DNA sequence: TGTGCCATCAGTACCTTCGCTCAGCCCCAGCATTTT. Protein: CAISTFAQPQHF.

The chain uses TRBV29-1 and TRBJ1-1; D not certain. Trimming stripped 8 bases from V and 2 bases from J, with 12 bases between. The germline V gene encodes CDR1 SQVTM and CDR2 ANQGSEA. CDR3 length equals 12 residues. CDR3 loop: CSQEQGNTEAFF. The DNA of the CDR3 is TGCAGCCAAGAACAAGGAAACACTGAAGCTTTCTTT.

The chain carries TRBV18 and TRBJ1-1, with TRBD1 matching over 8 bases. Germline V gene sequence: CDR1 KGHSH, CDR2 LQKENI. V trimming: 8 bases; J trimming: 1 base; junction bases outside the gene matches: 6. The CDR3 extends over 14 amino acids. In DNA form, the CDR3 reads TGTGCCAGCCGATGGACAGGGACGAACACTGAAGCTTTCTTT. Translation: CASRWTGTNTEAFF. The variable domain in full, with the rest retrieved from reference TRBV18 and TRBJ1-1, is NAGVMQNPRHLVRRRGQEARLRCSPMKGHSHVYWYRQLPEEGLKFMVYLQKENIIDESGMPKERFSAEFPKEGPSILRIQQVVRGDSAAYFCASRWTGTNTEAFFGQGTRLTVV.

This clonotype was detected only a few times. CDR3 amino acids: CASSPWGGPPRNTIYF. The DNA for the CDR3 is TGTGCCAGCAGCCCCTGGGGCGGCCCGCCAAGAAACACCATATATTTT. V gene TRBV3-1 combines with J gene TRBJ1-3; D may be TRBD1 (5 bases). V was pared by 4 bases and J by 5 bases, with 18 bases between. There are 16 residues in the CDR3. In germline, CDR1 is LGHDT, CDR2 YNNKEL (reference sequence).

Concerning this clonotype: One end of the junction fails to match germline, which may point to a read error. The rearrangement joins TRBV29-1 to TRBJ2-7, with TRBD1 as a possible D gene (6 bases). CDR3 length: 8 amino acids. CDR1 is SQVTM, CDR2 ANQGSEA, per germline. The CDR3 region is CSALLQGF. In DNA form, the CDR3 reads TGCAGCGCTCTCCTTCAGGGGTTC.

This clonotype has ten or more counts. The chain combines TRBV12-3 or TRBV12-4 with TRBJ1-1; 8 bases agree with TRBD1. This CDR3 has 14 residues. J gave up 0 bases and V 7 bases, and 4 bases lay outside the gene matches. The CDR3 nucleotides are TGTGCCAGCACCTTGGACAGGGTGAACACTGAAGCTTTCTTT. Translating gives CASTLDRVNTEAFF.

To note about this clonotype: The junction does not match germline at one end; this may be a read error. This chain connects TRBV10-3 to TRBJ2-5, with 7 bases identical to TRBD2. The CDR3 is made up of 16 amino acids. Germline V gives CDR1 ENHRY, CDR2 SYGVKD. The CDR3 region is CASSWNPLRRGETQYF. For the CDR3, the DNA is TGTGCCAGCAGTTGGAACCCTTTGAGGCGGGGGGAGACCCAGTACTTC.

This clonotype has a handful of counts. The junction does not match germline at one end; this may be a read error. Written as DNA, the CDR3 is TGTGCCAGCAGCTTGGACAGGGGGCTTGAAGAGGCCCAGTACTTC. This encodes CASSLDRGLEEAQYF. The chain couples TRBV5-1 to TRBJ2-5, with 11 nucleotides matching TRBD1. Looked up from germline, CDR1 is SGHRS and CDR2 is YFSETQ. The CDR3 runs 15 residues. Supplemented by reference TRBV5-1 and TRBJ2-5, the full variable domain reads KAGVTQTPRYLIKTRGQQVTLSCSPISGHRSVSWYQQTPGQGLQFLFEYFSETQRNKGNFPGRFSGRQFSNSRSEMNVSTLELGDSALYLCASSLDRGLEEAQYFGPGTRLLVL.

A few counts support this clonotype. CDR3 in DNA: TGTGCCAGTAGTATAGGCGGGGGGAACTCCTACGAGCAGTACTTC. The encoded protein is CASSIGGGNSYEQYF. The V and J genes are TRBV19 and TRBJ2-7, with 8 bases aligning to TRBD2. The CDR3 has 15 amino acids. CDR1 LNHDA and CDR2 SQIVND come from the germline V gene (reference sequence). Trimming took 1 base from V and 0 from J; bases not matched to a gene: 2.

The chain links TRBV12-3 or TRBV12-4 to TRBJ2-7; TRBD2 aligns across 12 bases. There are 16 residues in the CDR3. The ends lost 7 bases at V and 5 bases at J; junction bases unmatched: 12. In DNA form, the CDR3 reads TGTGCCAGCATGATCGGACTAGCGGGGAAAAACAACGAGCAGTACTTC. The encoded protein is CASMIGLAGKNNEQYF.

This clonotype was recorded once. This sequence joins TRBV7-9 and TRBJ2-3; TRBD2 might be the D (7 bases). CDR1 is SEHNR, CDR2 FQNEAQ, per germline (reference sequence). V gave up 0 bases and J gave up 2 bases, with 12 bases separating them. The CDR3 consists of 16 residues. CDR3 DNA: TGTGCCAGCAGCTTAGCGCCGGGGGGCAACACAGATACGCAGTATTTT. Its protein product is CASSLAPGGNTDTQYF.

This clonotype has just a few counts. One end of the junction varies from germline; a read error may be responsible. The chain has TRBV10-3 and TRBJ2-7, with 7 bases identical to TRBD2. CDR3 length equals 16 residues. Germline values: CDR1 ENHRY, CDR2 SYGVKD. CDR3 sequence (DNA): TGTGCCAGCAGTTTAGCGGGCGGGCAGGGCCCCTACGAGCAGTACTTC. Translated: CASSLAGGQGPYEQYF.

This clonotype was recorded a few times. The J gene is TRBJ2-7, the V gene TRBV20-1, with 9 bases identical to TRBD2. In germline, CDR1 is DFQATT, CDR2 SNEGSKA (reference sequence). The CDR3 loop spans 15 amino acids. With 1 base clipped from V and 1 base from J, the junction kept 5 bases outside the gene matches. This CDR3 reads CSARVRTSVSYEQYF. The CDR3 coding sequence is TGCAGTGCTAGAGTCCGGACTAGCGTTTCCTACGAGCAGTACTTC.

The chain couples TRBV5-1 to TRBJ2-2, with TRBD2 identical over 7 bases. J was trimmed by 5 bases and V by 4 bases; bases with no gene match: 11. The germline V gene has CDR1 SGHRS and CDR2 YFSETQ. The CDR3 is 16 amino acids. In DNA form, the CDR3 reads TGCGCCAGCAGCCCGGACCTAGCGGAGATAACCGGGGAGCTGTTTTTT. It yields the protein CASSPDLAEITGELFF.

This chain uses TRBV28 with TRBJ1-4, with 7 positions matching TRBD1. The V and J ends lost 4 bases and 8 bases, in that order; junction bases with no gene match: 4. Germline V gives CDR1 MDHEN, CDR2 SYDVKM. This CDR3 spans 13 amino acids. The CDR3 bases are TGTGCCAGCAGTTCACCGGACAGGGAAAAACTGTTTTTT. Amino acid sequence: CASSSPDREKLFF.

J is TRBJ1-1 and V is TRBV13; D is possibly TRBD1 (5 bases). With 4 bases removed from V and 5 bases from J, the gap between germline ends came to 20 bases. Germline assignment: CDR1 PRHDT and CDR2 FYEKMQ (reference sequence). The CDR3 consists of 16 residues. The CDR3 nucleotides read TGTGCCAGCAGCTCCAACCCCTTTAGGGGTCGGACTGAAGCTTTCTTT. It encodes CASSSNPFRGRTEAFF.

This clonotype was picked up many times. The CDR3 spells CASSRVGLAYEQYF. CDR3 nucleotide sequence: TGTGCCAGCAGTAGGGTGGGACTAGCCTACGAGCAGTACTTC. The chain joins TRBV2 to TRBJ2-7; 8 bases map to TRBD2. With V trimmed by 5 bases and J by 2 bases, 5 bases remained unmatched. The germline V gene encodes CDR1 SNHLY and CDR2 FYNNEI. CDR3 length equals 14 residues. The variable domain in full, with the rest retrieved from reference TRBV2 and TRBJ2-7, is EPEVTQTPSHQVTQMGQEVILRCVPISNHLYFYWYRQILGQKVEFLVSFYNNEISEKSEIFDDQFSVERPDGSNFTLKIRSTKLEDSAMYFCASSRVGLAYEQYFGPGTRLTVT.